This entry features one T cell receptor (beta chain) sequence. Its antigen remains unidentified. The sample's time point: week 47, end of study. Every single dose of the vaccine, 300 ug of mutant IDH1 20-mer peptide, came with topical imiquimod. This table comes from immunoSEQ multiplex PCR, and its TCRdb copy is limited to in-frame clones, with some not included. The sample records tens of thousands of clones, 82% being singletons. This sample is drawn from a study of a mutant IDH1 vaccine in newly diagnosed glioma. The study, taken as a whole, reports: Changes in top peripheral clonotypes did not appear linked to pseudoprogression.

Germline V CDR1 and CDR2: MNHNY, SVGAGI (reference sequence). The CDR3 consists of 15 residues. V shed 5 bases and J 0 bases; nucleotides not matched to a gene: 4. The receptor comes from a man in his forties with glioma. Some clones in this sample may be carry-over from other donors' samples. The rearrangement uses TRBV6-6 and TRBJ1-3; TRBD1 agrees at 7 bases. The specimen comprised PBMCs, sampled from a glioma patient whose treatment included an IDH1 peptide vaccine. In DNA form, the CDR3 reads TGTGCCAGCAGTCAGACAGGGAACTCTGGAAACACCATATATTTT. Encoded protein: CASSQTGNSGNTIYF.